These 14 T cell receptor beta chains were all obtained from the same sample, sequenced in a study of blood T cells in healthy people across ages. Primers used in a second PCR of about 7 to 12 cycles were a sample-barcoded 5' primer and a J-beta primer mix. One entry per CDR3 protein results from TCRdb running MiXCR on the 5' RACE reads. This table holds 850,000 to 1,300,000 distinct CDR3 sequences, less than 50% found once. Sequencing was performed on blood. The receptors shown here come from a woman aged 55-69 years in good health.

This clonotype was picked up a small number of times. The chain has TRBV20-1 and TRBJ2-5, with unresolved D. V was shortened by 6 bases and J by 5 bases, with 16 bases between the two germline ends. CDR1 is DFQATT, CDR2 SNEGSKA, per germline (reference sequence). The CDR3 totals 13 residues. Here the CDR3 reads CSAGPLLGETQYF. The CDR3 nucleotides are TGCAGTGCAGGGCCCCTTCTCGGGGAGACCCAGTACTTC.

This chain connects TRBV20-1 to TRBJ1-2, with 7 bases matching TRBD1. Looked up from germline, CDR1 is DFQATT and CDR2 is SNEGSKA (reference sequence). The length of the CDR3 is 11 residues. V lost 4 bases to trimming and J lost 8 bases; unmatched junction nucleotides: 4. The CDR3 here is CSAILTGGYTF. The CDR3 DNA is TGCAGTGCTATCCTGACAGGGGGCTACACCTTC.

V and J are TRBV12-3 or TRBV12-4 and TRBJ1-1; 7 nucleotides match TRBD1. Trimming cost V 5 bases and J 6 bases; bases outside gene matches: 15. The CDR3 length is 16 residues. The CDR3 region is CASSLAGGPRGAEAFF. The CDR3 DNA follows: TGTGCCAGCAGTCTCGCCGGGGGTCCCAGGGGGGCTGAAGCTTTCTTT.

The chain couples TRBV27 to TRBJ2-1; TRBD2 agrees at 16 bases. V dropped 6 bases and J dropped 5; count of bases not matched to a gene: 13. CDR3 length equals 19 residues. Germline assignment: CDR1 MNHEY and CDR2 SMNVEV (reference sequence). CDR3 amino acids: CASSVRGLAGGPGNNEQFF. CDR3 nucleotides: TGTGCCAGCAGCGTGCGGGGACTAGCGGGAGGGCCGGGCAACAATGAGCAGTTCTTC.

The chain employs TRBV20-1 and TRBJ2-7; D perhaps matches TRBD2 (6 bases). V shed 4 bases and J shed 2 bases, with 12 bases lying between them. The germline V gene encodes CDR1 DFQATT and CDR2 SNEGSKA (reference sequence). This CDR3 has 13 amino acids. The CDR3 region has the DNA TGCAGTGCTACCGCGGGGTCTACCTACGAGCAGTACTTC. Translation: CSATAGSTYEQYF.

A word on this clonotype: Its ends do not fully match the called genes, so a read error is possible. V is TRBV6-5 and J is TRBJ2-7, with no clear D. The CDR3 totals 14 residues. Germline loops: CDR1 MNHEY, CDR2 SVGAGI. The CDR3 sequence is CASSYADLSYKQYF. In DNA form, the CDR3 reads TGTGCCAGCAGTTACGCGGACCTCAGCTACAAGCAGTACTTC.

CDR3 sequence reads: CASSPRLAAYNEQYF. The CDR3 DNA sequence: TGTGCCAGCAGTCCCCGTTTAGCGGCATACAATGAGCAGTACTTC. The chain employs TRBV12-3 or TRBV12-4 and TRBJ2-1, with D perhaps matching TRBD2 (6 bases). TRBJ2-7 explains the end of the DNA better; the J call may be wrong. The CDR3 is 15 amino acids.

The chain couples TRBV4-2 to TRBJ2-1; no clear D. The V gene's germline CDR1 is LGHNA and CDR2 YNFKEQ. The V gene lost 4 bases and the J gene lost 8 bases, with 12 bases spanning the gap. The CDR3 is made up of 13 amino acids. The CDR3 DNA follows: TGTGCCAGCAGCCCCCTCAAGGGCGATGAGCAGTTCTTC. Translated: CASSPLKGDEQFF.

This clonotype was recorded a few times. The chain recombines TRBV6-5 with TRBJ2-7, with D possibly being TRBD1 (5 bases). V shed 7 bases and J shed 3 bases, with 10 bases lying between them. Germline V CDR1 and CDR2: MNHEY, SVGAGI. There are 12 residues in the CDR3. Here the CDR3 DNA reads TGTGCCAGCAATTCTGACAGCTACGAGCAGTACTTC. Translating it yields CASNSDSYEQYF.

This clonotype was observed a few times. This chain links TRBV10-3 with TRBJ2-3; the match to TRBD2 covers 10 bases. The germline V gene encodes CDR1 ENHRY and CDR2 SYGVKD. Trimming took 2 bases from V and 6 from J; bases not matched to a gene: 11. The CDR3 contains 17 residues. The CDR3: CAISEPRGLAGADTQYF. The CDR3, as DNA: TGTGCCATCAGTGAGCCCAGGGGGCTAGCGGGAGCGGATACGCAGTATTTT.

This clonotype was found many times. The rearrangement links TRBV7-9 to TRBJ2-3; the D is unclear. This CDR3 spans 15 amino acids. Germline CDR1 and CDR2: SEHNR and FQNEAQ (reference sequence). V shed 4 bases and J shed 2 bases, with 13 bases lying between them. The CDR3 spells CASSSHGSLTDTQYF. CDR3 DNA: TGTGCCAGCAGCTCTCATGGGTCTCTCACAGATACGCAGTATTTT.

This clonotype was found once. This chain joins TRBV4-1 and TRBJ2-5, with TRBD1 identical over 8 bases. Germline CDR1 reads MGHRA; CDR2 reads YSYEKL. V trimming: 2 bases; J trimming: 11 bases; junction bases outside the gene matches: 10. This CDR3 is built from 14 residues. CDR3 region: CASSQPGGPREQYF. The CDR3 DNA follows: TGCGCCAGCAGCCAACCAGGGGGCCCTCGGGAGCAGTACTTC.

The rearrangement uses TRBV20-1 and TRBJ2-1; no firm D call. CDR3 length equals 10 residues. The germline V gene encodes CDR1 DFQATT and CDR2 SNEGSKA (reference sequence). V was shortened by 5 bases and J by 5 bases, with 4 bases between the two germline ends. The CDR3 sequence is CSAWDNEQFF. The CDR3 DNA reads as TGCAGTGCTTGGGACAATGAGCAGTTCTTC.

This clonotype showed up many times. The chain combines TRBV28 with TRBJ2-6, with 9 positions matching TRBD1. CDR1 MDHEN and CDR2 SYDVKM come from the germline V gene. The CDR3 runs to 18 residues. V shed 6 bases, J shed 4 bases, and the junction held 13 bases outside the gene matches. The CDR3 region has the DNA TGTGCCAGCAGGGAATTACCGGGACAGGGCGTGGGGGCCAACGTCCTGACTTTC. It is translated as CASRELPGQGVGANVLTF.